This note documents a single TCR beta chain sequence. Its antigen is as yet unknown. For the second PCR, which ran for about 6 to 11 cycles, a sample-barcoded 5' primer and a J-beta primer mix were used. One entry per CDR3 protein results from TCRdb running MiXCR on the 5' RACE reads. The sample has about 680,000 distinct CDR3 sequences, approximately 50% seen once. Every sample had a minimum of 6.5 million PBMCs isolated. Per sample, no less than 6 micrograms of total RNA were extracted. The CDR3 is 19 residues long. The V and J ends lost 1 base and 2 bases, in that order; junction bases with no gene match: 10. Germline-derived CDR1 and CDR2 are SGHVS and FNYEAQ. The data were taken from a study of blood T cells in healthy people across ages. Study-level points and caveats: More naive CD4+ cells and higher diversity marked long-lived donors relative to aged donors.

Sequenced sample: blood. The gene calls are TRBV7-6 and TRBJ2-1, with 11 bases identical to TRBD2. The origin of this receptor is a woman aged 55-75 years in good health. The CDR3 region has the DNA TGTGCCAGCAGCTTAGTGGGTAGCGGGAGGGCCGGCCCCTACAATGAGCAGTTCTTC. Protein: CASSLVGSGRAGPYNEQFF.